The 20 T cell receptor beta chains reported below all come from one sample, sequenced in a study of cytomegalovirus exposure and HLA in healthy donors. Generated by immunoSEQ multiplex PCR, the TCRdb table keeps only in-frame clones and is missing some. Of roughly 220,000 clones in the sample, approximately 88% were seen once. Sequencing was performed on PBMCs. These receptors were collected from a young woman in good health and CMV-seropositive.

V is TRBV2 and J is TRBJ2-6, with 10 bases fitting TRBD2. Germline-derived CDR1 and CDR2 are SNHLY and FYNNEI. The CDR3 is made up of 14 amino acids. Losses at the gene ends were 10 bases for V and 1 base for J; bases not matched to a gene: 1. Here the CDR3 DNA reads TGTGCCAAAGCGGGGGGGTCTGGGGCCAACGTCCTGACTTTC. Amino acid sequence: CAKAGGSGANVLTF.

The V call is TRBV12-5, the J call TRBJ2-1; weak D call: TRBD2 (5 bases). Germline CDR1 and CDR2: LGHNT and FRNRAP. Deletions cut 0 bases from V and 6 bases from J, with 6 bases between. The CDR3 loop spans 13 amino acids. Here the CDR3 reads CASGLVLGNEQFF. DNA of the CDR3: TGTGCTAGTGGTTTGGTACTAGGCAATGAGCAGTTCTTC.

The chain employs TRBV25-1 and TRBJ1-3; a possible D gene is TRBD1 (6 bases). The CDR3 spans 14 residues. V was trimmed by 4 bases and J by 3 bases, leaving 10 bases between them. Per germline, CDR1 MGHDK and CDR2 SYGVNS. The DNA of the CDR3 is TGTGCCAGCAGTGGGGGGACATTTGGAAACACCATATATTTT. Protein product: CASSGGTFGNTIYF.

This clone is a singleton in its sample. The chain is built from TRBV6-1 and TRBJ1-1, with D tentatively TRBD1 (5 bases). Germline values: CDR1 MNHNS, CDR2 SASEGT. V lost 1 base to trimming and J lost 5 bases, with 14 bases between them. CDR3 length: 15 amino acids. The CDR3 spells CASSEGQGDLTEAFF. The DNA for the CDR3 is TGTGCCAGCAGTGAAGGGCAAGGGGATCTTACTGAAGCTTTCTTT.

This clone was counted once. This chain joins TRBV7-2 and TRBJ2-7; 11 positions match TRBD2. The V and J ends lost 4 bases and 4 bases, in that order; junction bases with no gene match: 3. CDR3 length: 14 amino acids. CDR1 SGHTA and CDR2 FQGNSA come from the germline V gene. DNA for the CDR3: TGTGCCAGCAGCTCGTCTAGCGGGAGGTACGAGCAGTACTTC. Amino acid sequence: CASSSSSGRYEQYF.

The chain is built from TRBV2 and TRBJ1-2; 8 nucleotides line up with TRBD1. J was trimmed by 0 bases and V by 1 base; bases with no gene match: 1. This CDR3 has 15 residues. Germline CDR1 and CDR2: SNHLY and FYNNEI. CDR3 residues: CASSEGTGTNYGYTF. In DNA form, the CDR3 reads TGTGCCAGCAGTGAAGGGACAGGGACTAACTATGGCTACACCTTC.

The J gene is TRBJ1-2, the V gene TRBV9, with TRBD1 matching over 12 bases. V lost 3 bases, J lost 0 bases, and 12 bases stayed unmatched. Germline V gene data show CDR1 as SGDLS and CDR2 as YYNGEE. This CDR3 region has 19 residues. This CDR3 is CASSENLGDRGLSNYGYTF. For the CDR3, the DNA is TGTGCCAGCAGCGAGAACCTGGGGGACAGGGGGCTATCTAACTATGGCTACACCTTC.

J is TRBJ2-1 and V is TRBV27, with 15 positions matching TRBD2. Per germline, CDR1 MNHEY and CDR2 SMNVEV (reference sequence). The CDR3 is 22 residues long. V was clipped by 3 bases and J by 3 bases; unmatched bases: 18. The CDR3 DNA reads TGTGCCAGCAGTTTTCGGGACACCTTAAGGACTAGCGGGAGGGGCGACTACAATGAGCAGTTCTTC. As protein: CASSFRDTLRTSGRGDYNEQFF.

This chain connects TRBV4-1 to TRBJ1-1; D is possibly TRBD1 (5 bases). Germline V gene data show CDR1 as MGHRA and CDR2 as YSYEKL. The CDR3 runs 15 residues. V lost 0 bases and J 6 bases, leaving 14 bases between the germline ends. CDR3 region: CASSQDPTPGPEAFF. The CDR3 nucleotides read TGCGCCAGCAGCCAAGATCCGACTCCGGGACCTGAAGCTTTCTTT.

The chain couples TRBV16 to TRBJ2-3; TRBD1 agrees at 10 bases. The CDR3 consists of 15 residues. Germline lookup yields CDR1 KGHSY and CDR2 FQNENV. The V segment lost 4 bases and the J segment 6 bases; nucleotides outside the gene matches: 7. The CDR3 loop is CASSPRGQGEDTQYF. CDR3 coding DNA: TGTGCCAGCAGCCCCCGTGGACAGGGGGAGGATACGCAGTATTTT.

This clone occurred a few times. The chain links TRBV9 to TRBJ2-7; 9 bases agree with TRBD2. The CDR3 is made up of 15 amino acids. J lost 2 bases, V lost 0 bases, and 3 bases had no gene match. The germline gives CDR1 SGDLS, CDR2 YYNGEE. CDR3 residues: CASSVDPSGTYEQYF. As DNA, the CDR3 is TGTGCCAGCAGCGTAGACCCTAGCGGGACCTACGAGCAGTACTTC.

The chain has TRBV5-1 and TRBJ2-2; 9 bases agree with TRBD1. Germline assignment: CDR1 SGHRS and CDR2 YFSETQ. CDR3 length equals 15 residues. Unmatched junction bases numbered 5, after V lost 2 bases and J lost 6 bases. The CDR3 is CASSFTGGYAGELFF. The CDR3 bases are TGCGCCAGCAGCTTTACAGGGGGCTACGCCGGGGAGCTGTTTTTT.

V is TRBV28 and J is TRBJ1-1; TRBD1 is a possible D gene (5 bases). CDR3 length equals 14 residues. V was clipped by 3 bases and J by 5 bases, with 13 bases between them. CDR1 is MDHEN, CDR2 SYDVKM, per germline. Here the CDR3 reads CASSFWGGSTEAFF. CDR3 DNA sequence: TGTGCCAGCAGTTTCTGGGGCGGGTCGACTGAAGCTTTCTTT.

This clone appeared a single time. V is TRBV6-5 and J is TRBJ2-7, with D tentatively TRBD2 (6 bases). There are 14 residues in the CDR3. Trimming took off 4 bases at V and 1 base at J, with 11 bases between the two ends. Germline lookup yields CDR1 MNHEY and CDR2 SVGAGI. The CDR3 protein is CASSSLGGSYEQYF. CDR3 sequence (DNA): TGTGCCAGCAGTTCCCTCGGGGGTTCCTACGAGCAGTACTTC.

This rearrangement joins TRBV18 to TRBJ1-1; no clear D gene. Germline loops: CDR1 KGHSH, CDR2 LQKENI. This CDR3 comprises 15 residues. V was pared by 0 bases and J by 10 bases, with 18 bases between. Here the CDR3 reads CASSPPGWAESGAFF. CDR3 nucleotide sequence: TGTGCCAGCTCACCACCGGGGTGGGCGGAAAGTGGAGCTTTCTTT.

The chain joins TRBV6-6 to TRBJ2-7, with unresolved D. Per germline, CDR1 MNHNY and CDR2 SVGAGI (reference sequence). Trimming pared 10 bases from V and 3 bases from J, leaving 16 bases between. The CDR3 length is 13 residues. CDR3 sequence (DNA): TGTGCCACCACGGAAGGTCCGAGCTACGAGCAGTACTTC. This gives the protein CATTEGPSYEQYF.

The genes are TRBV19 and TRBJ1-2; D may be TRBD1 (5 bases). Trimming removed 6 bases at V and 2 bases at J, with 16 bases between. CDR3 length: 15 residues. CDR1 and CDR2 (germline): LNHDA, SQIVND (reference sequence). As DNA, the CDR3 is TGTGCCAGTAGCCCAGGATGGGGACGAAACTATGGCTACACCTTC. Protein sequence: CASSPGWGRNYGYTF.

V is TRBV15 and J is TRBJ1-3; a possible D gene is TRBD1 (5 bases). Trimming cost V 4 bases and J 1 base, with 11 bases left between them. The CDR3 contains 15 residues. Germline CDR1 is LNHNV and CDR2 is YYDKDF (reference sequence). The CDR3 reads CATSTGRQSGNTIYF. CDR3 coding DNA: TGTGCCACCAGCACGGGACGCCAATCTGGAAACACCATATATTTT.

The V gene is TRBV7-3, the J gene TRBJ2-1; 10 nucleotides align to TRBD2. V shed 6 bases and J 8 bases; nucleotides not matched to a gene: 7. Germline CDR1 is SGHTA and CDR2 is FQGTGA. CDR3 size: 14 residues. The CDR3 DNA follows: TGTGCCAGCAGTTCAGCGGGAGGGCCAGATGAGCAGTTCTTC. Encoded protein: CASSSAGGPDEQFF.

J is TRBJ2-7 and V is TRBV4-1; 7 positions agree with TRBD1. The CDR3 loop spans 15 amino acids. Germline CDR1 and CDR2: MGHRA and YSYEKL. V was clipped by 4 bases and J by 3 bases; unmatched bases: 9. This chain's CDR3 is CASSLGETGYYEQYF. DNA for the CDR3: TGCGCCAGCAGCCTAGGAGAGACAGGGTACTACGAGCAGTACTTC.